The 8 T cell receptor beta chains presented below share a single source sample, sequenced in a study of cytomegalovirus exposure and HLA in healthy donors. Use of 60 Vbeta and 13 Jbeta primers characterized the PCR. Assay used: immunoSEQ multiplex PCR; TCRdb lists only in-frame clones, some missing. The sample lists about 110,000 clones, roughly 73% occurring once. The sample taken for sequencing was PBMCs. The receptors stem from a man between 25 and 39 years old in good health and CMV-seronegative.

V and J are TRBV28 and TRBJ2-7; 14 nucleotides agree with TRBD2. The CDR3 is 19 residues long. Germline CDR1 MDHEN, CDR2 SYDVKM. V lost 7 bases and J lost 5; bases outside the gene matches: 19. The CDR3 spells CASKMPPGLAGARRDEQYF. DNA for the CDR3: TGTGCCAGCAAGATGCCTCCGGGACTAGCGGGAGCCCGCCGCGACGAGCAGTACTTC.

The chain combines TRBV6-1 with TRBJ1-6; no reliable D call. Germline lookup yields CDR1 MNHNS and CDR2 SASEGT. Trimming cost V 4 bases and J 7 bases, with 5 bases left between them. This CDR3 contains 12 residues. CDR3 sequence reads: CASSAQNSPLHF. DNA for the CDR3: TGTGCCAGCAGTGCGCAGAATTCACCCCTCCACTTT.

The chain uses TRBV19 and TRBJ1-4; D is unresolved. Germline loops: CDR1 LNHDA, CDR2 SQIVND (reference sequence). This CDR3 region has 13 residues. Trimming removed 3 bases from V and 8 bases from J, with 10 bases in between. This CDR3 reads CASSMETWEKLFF. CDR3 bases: TGTGCCAGTAGTATGGAGACTTGGGAAAAACTGTTTTTT. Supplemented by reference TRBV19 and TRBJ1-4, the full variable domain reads DGGITQSPKYLFRKEGQNVTLSCEQNLNHDAMYWYRQDPGQGLRLIYYSQIVNDFQKGDIAEGYSVSREKKESFPLTVTSAQKNPTAFYLCASSMETWEKLFFGSGTQLSVL.

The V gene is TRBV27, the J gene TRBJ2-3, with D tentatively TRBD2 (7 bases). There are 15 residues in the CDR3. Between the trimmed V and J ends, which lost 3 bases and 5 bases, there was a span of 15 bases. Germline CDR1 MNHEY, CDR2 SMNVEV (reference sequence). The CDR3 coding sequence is TGTGCCAGCAGTTTCTGGGGGGGGGCTGGAGATACGCAGTATTTT. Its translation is CASSFWGGAGDTQYF.

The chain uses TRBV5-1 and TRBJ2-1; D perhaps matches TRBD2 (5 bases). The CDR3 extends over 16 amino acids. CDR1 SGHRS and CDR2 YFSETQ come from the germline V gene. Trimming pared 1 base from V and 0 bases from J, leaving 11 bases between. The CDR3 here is CASSLSHRGSYNEQFF. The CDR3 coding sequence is TGCGCCAGCAGCTTGTCACACCGGGGCTCCTACAATGAGCAGTTCTTC.

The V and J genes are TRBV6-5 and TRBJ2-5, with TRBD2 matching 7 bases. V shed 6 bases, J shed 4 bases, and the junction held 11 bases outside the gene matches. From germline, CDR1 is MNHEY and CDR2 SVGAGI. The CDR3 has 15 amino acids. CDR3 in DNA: TGTGCCAGCAGCCCCACCCCGGGAGGAAGAGAGACCCAGTACTTC. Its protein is CASSPTPGGRETQYF.

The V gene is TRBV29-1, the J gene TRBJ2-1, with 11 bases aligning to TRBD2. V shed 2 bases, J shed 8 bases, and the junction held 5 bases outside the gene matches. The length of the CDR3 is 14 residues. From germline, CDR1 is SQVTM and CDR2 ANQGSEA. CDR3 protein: CSVETSGSIDEQFF. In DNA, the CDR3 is TGCAGCGTTGAAACTAGCGGGAGTATCGATGAGCAGTTCTTC.

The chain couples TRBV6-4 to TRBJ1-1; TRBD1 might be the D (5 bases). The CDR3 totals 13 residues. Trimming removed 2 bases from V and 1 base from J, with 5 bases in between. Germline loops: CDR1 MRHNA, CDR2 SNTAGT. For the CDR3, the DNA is TGTGCCAGCAGTGACGGACAGAACACTGAAGCTTTCTTT. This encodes CASSDGQNTEAFF.